The 24 T cell receptor beta chains below were found in one sample sequenced in a study of blood T cell repertoires in COVID-19. Sequenced by immunoSEQ multiplex PCR; TCRdb stores in-frame clones only, minus some. The sample contains some 65,000 clones, about 73% of which appear only once. The sequenced material came from peripheral blood. These receptors were taken from a woman aged 80 or older with acute or convalescent COVID-19.

This clone was observed once. The chain links TRBV6-4 to TRBJ2-4; perhaps TRBD1 as D (5 bases). The CDR3 has 13 residues. The germline V gene encodes CDR1 MRHNA and CDR2 SNTAGT. Trimming pared 3 bases from V and 9 bases from J, leaving 12 bases between. This CDR3 reads CASSELQGGIQYF. The CDR3 DNA reads TGTGCCAGCAGTGAACTTCAGGGCGGCATTCAGTACTTC.

V usage is TRBV11-3 and J usage is TRBJ2-1; TRBD1 agrees at 7 bases. V lost 6 bases to trimming and J lost 8 bases; unmatched junction nucleotides: 10. Germline V gene sequence: CDR1 SGHNT, CDR2 YENEEA. The CDR3 has 14 residues. CDR3 nucleotides: TGTGCCAGCAGACGGGCACAGGGGCGGGATGAGCAGTTCTTC. Translating gives CASRRAQGRDEQFF.

This clone occurred once. The CDR3: CASSLGQGSGYTF. Here the CDR3 DNA reads TGCGCCAGCAGCTTGGGACAGGGAAGTGGCTACACCTTC. This rearrangement joins TRBV5-1 to TRBJ1-2; 7 bases align to TRBD1. Trimming at V came to 0 bases and at J to 7 bases, leaving 3 bases not matched to a gene. Germline assignment: CDR1 SGHRS and CDR2 YFSETQ. The CDR3 is 13 residues long. Supplemented by reference TRBV5-1 and TRBJ1-2, the full variable domain reads KAGVTQTPRYLIKTRGQQVTLSCSPISGHRSVSWYQQTPGQGLQFLFEYFSETQRNKGNFPGRFSGRQFSNSRSEMNVSTLELGDSALYLCASSLGQGSGYTFGSGTRLTVV.

The J gene is TRBJ1-6, the V gene TRBV5-1, with 11 bases aligning to TRBD1. There are 18 residues in the CDR3. Germline CDR1 and CDR2: SGHRS and YFSETQ. V lost 0 bases and J lost 10; bases outside the gene matches: 12. The CDR3 loop is CASSLGDRGIYRGSPLHF. In nucleotides, the CDR3 is TGCGCCAGCAGCTTGGGGGACAGGGGGATCTATAGAGGATCACCCCTCCACTTT.

The rearrangement uses TRBV9 and TRBJ2-7; 9 bases match TRBD1. Trimming at V came to 0 bases and at J to 2 bases, leaving 6 bases not matched to a gene. The CDR3 extends over 16 amino acids. The V gene's germline CDR1 is SGDLS and CDR2 YYNGEE. The CDR3 DNA follows: TGTGCCAGCAGCGTAGCGGGCGGGACAGGGACCTACGAGCAGTACTTC. Its protein product is CASSVAGGTGTYEQYF.

This chain links TRBV11-2 with TRBJ1-1, with a tentative D call TRBD1 (5 bases). Trimming left V 5 bases short and J 0 bases short, with 16 bases between. The germline V gene has CDR1 SGHAT and CDR2 FQNNGV. This CDR3 has 16 amino acids. The CDR3 DNA sequence: TGTGCCAGCAGCGCCGGACACTTTCCCATGAACACTGAAGCTTTCTTT. It translates to CASSAGHFPMNTEAFF.

The chain employs TRBV6-2 or TRBV6-3 and TRBJ1-1, with D possibly being TRBD1 (6 bases). V lost 5 bases to trimming and J lost 3 bases, with 13 bases between them. There are 14 residues in the CDR3. Germline CDR1 reads MNHEY; CDR2 reads SVGEGT. This chain's CDR3 is CASSGRQAYTEAFF. The CDR3 DNA follows: TGTGCCAGCAGTGGGCGACAGGCTTACACTGAAGCTTTCTTT.

This sequence joins TRBV5-1 and TRBJ2-3; TRBD2 might be the D (5 bases). The CDR3 consists of 15 residues. The germline gives CDR1 SGHRS, CDR2 YFSETQ. V was cut by 0 bases and J by 0 bases, with 8 bases left in between. The CDR3 reads CASSLGAGSTDTQYF. CDR3 DNA sequence: TGCGCCAGCAGCTTGGGGGCGGGTAGCACAGATACGCAGTATTTT.

J is TRBJ2-2 and V is TRBV6-4; TRBD2 matches at 7 bases. Germline CDR1 MRHNA, CDR2 SNTAGT. This CDR3 has 17 residues. J was trimmed by 6 bases and V by 2 bases; bases with no gene match: 12. The chain's CDR3 is CASSDSSSGVGPGELFF. The CDR3 bases are TGTGCCAGCAGTGACAGCTCTAGCGGAGTGGGGCCCGGGGAGCTGTTTTTT.

This clone was detected a few times. The J gene is TRBJ1-1, the V gene TRBV5-1; TRBD1 aligns across 8 bases. Germline-derived CDR1 and CDR2 are SGHRS and YFSETQ. The CDR3 consists of 14 residues. Trimming cost V 3 bases and J 5 bases; bases outside gene matches: 6. This chain's CDR3 is CASSSRTGRTEAFF. In DNA, the CDR3 is TGCGCCAGCAGCTCACGGACAGGGCGAACTGAAGCTTTCTTT.

This sequence joins TRBV30 and TRBJ2-7; 13 bases align to TRBD2. Germline V gene lookup returns CDR1 GTSNPN and CDR2 SVGIG (reference sequence). The ends lost 8 bases at V and 2 bases at J; junction bases unmatched: 6. There are 14 residues in the CDR3. CDR3 amino acids: CARTGTSGTYEQYF. The CDR3 DNA is TGTGCCCGAACCGGGACTAGCGGGACCTACGAGCAGTACTTC.

This clone is a singleton in its sample. The chain carries TRBV6-4 and TRBJ2-2, with TRBD2 matching 7 bases. The CDR3 is 20 residues long. After removal of 7 bases from V and 3 bases from J, the junction contained 23 bases not matched to a gene. Germline lookup yields CDR1 MRHNA and CDR2 SNTAGT. CDR3 coding DNA: TGTGCCAGCATTTCAATCAGAGGGGCTAGCGGATCCGACCACACCGGGGAGCTGTTTTTT. This translates into CASISIRGASGSDHTGELFF.

This chain links TRBV28 with TRBJ1-5; the match to TRBD1 covers 7 bases. CDR1 is MDHEN and CDR2 is SYDVKM in the germline V gene. The CDR3 loop spans 14 amino acids. The J segment lost 1 base and the V segment lost 3 bases, leaving 0 bases of the junction unmatched. Here the CDR3 reads CASSLGQSNQPQHF. In nucleotides, the CDR3 is TGTGCCAGCAGTTTGGGACAGAGCAATCAGCCCCAGCATTTT.

The chain employs TRBV11-2 and TRBJ2-1, with 7 bases fitting TRBD2. V shed 0 bases, J shed 5 bases, and the junction held 13 bases outside the gene matches. The CDR3 has 18 amino acids. Germline V gene sequence: CDR1 SGHAT, CDR2 FQNNGV. The CDR3 DNA reads as TGTGCCAGCAGCTTAGAACCTCCAAAACTAGCGTATCACAATGAGCAGTTCTTC. This sequence encodes CASSLEPPKLAYHNEQFF.

The V call is TRBV7-2, the J call TRBJ1-1; 8 bases line up with TRBD1. V gave up 11 bases and J gave up 2 bases; unmatched junction bases: 7. Germline-derived CDR1 and CDR2 are SGHTA and FQGNSA. This CDR3 has 13 amino acids. CDR3 coding DNA: TGTGCCGAGGTTGGACAGGGTAACACTGAAGCTTTCTTT. Translated: CAEVGQGNTEAFF.

The chain employs TRBV5-4 and TRBJ2-3; 7 bases match TRBD1. The V segment lost 4 bases and the J segment 3 bases; nucleotides outside the gene matches: 11. Germline V CDR1 and CDR2: SGHNT, YYREEE (reference sequence). The CDR3 loop spans 16 amino acids. The CDR3 protein is CASSTSYGQATDTQYF. Here the CDR3 DNA reads TGTGCCAGCAGCACCTCCTACGGACAGGCAACAGATACGCAGTATTTT.

This chain links TRBV11-3 with TRBJ2-1; D might be TRBD1 (5 bases). Germline V gives CDR1 SGHNT, CDR2 YENEEA. Trimming stripped 0 bases from V and 6 bases from J, with 12 bases between. This CDR3 is built from 15 residues. The CDR3: CASSLEQGGFNEQFF. CDR3 sequence (DNA): TGTGCCAGCAGCTTAGAGCAGGGTGGGTTCAATGAGCAGTTCTTC.

The chain is built from TRBV6-4 and TRBJ1-6; no definite D call. CDR1 and CDR2 (germline): MRHNA, SNTAGT. The CDR3 runs 14 residues. V dropped 2 bases and J dropped 10 bases, with 12 bases sitting between them. Here the CDR3 reads CASSDTDRGSPLHF. The CDR3 coding sequence is TGTGCCAGCAGTGACACGGACCGGGGATCACCCCTCCACTTT.

In this sample, this clone turned up a few times. The rearrangement joins TRBV5-1 to TRBJ1-1; D might be TRBD1 (6 bases). This CDR3 spans 16 amino acids. Trimming pared 0 bases from V and 6 bases from J, leaving 18 bases between. CDR1 and CDR2 from the germline V gene are SGHRS and YFSETQ. For the CDR3, the DNA is TGCGCCAGCAGCTTGGAAGGCCGGCGGGGGCTCTCTGAAGCTTTCTTT. This gives the protein CASSLEGRRGLSEAFF.

The chain has TRBV28 and TRBJ2-4; no definite D call. This CDR3 comprises 15 residues. The germline gives CDR1 MDHEN, CDR2 SYDVKM. V gave up 6 bases and J gave up 1 base, with 13 bases separating them. The CDR3 bases are TGTGCCAGCAGGAAAGGAATGCGGGCCAAAAACATTCAGTACTTC. Translation: CASRKGMRAKNIQYF.

V gene TRBV10-3 combines with J gene TRBJ2-2, with 10 bases fitting TRBD2. V lost 4 bases, J lost 6 bases, and 5 bases stayed unmatched. From germline, CDR1 is ENHRY and CDR2 SYGVKD. This CDR3 is built from 15 residues. This chain's CDR3 is CAISGSGRSPGELFF. The CDR3 DNA is TGTGCCATCAGTGGTAGCGGGAGGTCCCCCGGGGAGCTGTTTTTT.

The chain couples TRBV7-9 to TRBJ2-6; 7 nucleotides match TRBD2. CDR3 length equals 15 residues. Losses at the gene ends were 5 bases for V and 2 bases for J; bases not matched to a gene: 3. Germline V lookup: CDR1 SEHNR, CDR2 FQNEAQ (reference sequence). The CDR3 sequence is CASSLRGAGANVLTF. In DNA, the CDR3 is TGTGCCAGCAGCCTCCGGGGGGCTGGGGCCAACGTCCTGACTTTC.

This chain uses TRBV19 with TRBJ2-5; 8 bases line up with TRBD2. The CDR3 covers 14 residues. Germline assignment: CDR1 LNHDA and CDR2 SQIVND (reference sequence). J was trimmed by 4 bases and V by 7 bases; bases with no gene match: 8. The CDR3 sequence is CASTEASGRETQYF. For the CDR3, the DNA is TGTGCCAGTACCGAAGCCAGCGGGAGAGAGACCCAGTACTTC.

This sequence joins TRBV30 and TRBJ2-6; no reliable D call. The CDR3 is 16 amino acids. With 0 bases removed from V and 0 bases from J, the gap between germline ends came to 9 bases. Germline lookup yields CDR1 GTSNPN and CDR2 SVGIG (reference sequence). In DNA, the CDR3 is TGTGCCTGGAGTGTACTCGGGTCCTCTGGGGCCAACGTCCTGACTTTC. Its translation is CAWSVLGSSGANVLTF. Filled out from reference TRBV30 and TRBJ2-6, the complete variable domain reads SQTIHQWPATLVQPVGSPLSLECTVEGTSNPNLYWYRQAAGRGLQLLFYSVGIGQISSEVPQNLSASRPQDRQFILSSKKLLLSDSGFYLCAWSVLGSSGANVLTFGAGSRLTVL.